The 15 T cell receptor beta chains below come from one sample, sequenced in a study of blood T cell repertoires in COVID-19. Sequenced by immunoSEQ multiplex PCR; TCRdb stores in-frame clones only, minus some. Here the sample spans roughly 67,000 clones, 65% to 90% being singletons. Sequencing was done on a sample of peripheral blood. The source is a middle-aged man with acute or convalescent COVID-19.

The chain links TRBV4-1 to TRBJ2-5, with D maybe TRBD1 (5 bases). Germline V CDR1 and CDR2: MGHRA, YSYEKL. There are 15 residues in the CDR3. Trimming left V 4 bases short and J 1 base short, with 13 bases between. CDR3 DNA: TGCGCCAGCAGCCCATTAGAGACAGTCCAAGAGACCCAGTACTTC. This encodes CASSPLETVQETQYF.

This rearrangement joins TRBV5-1 to TRBJ1-2, with 8 nucleotides matching TRBD1. The CDR3 consists of 14 residues. Germline V CDR1 and CDR2: SGHRS, YFSETQ. V shed 4 bases, J shed 3 bases, and the junction held 5 bases outside the gene matches. The DNA of the CDR3 is TGCGCCAGCAGCCAAGTGACAGGGGACTATGGCTACACCTTC. Translating gives CASSQVTGDYGYTF.

The V gene is TRBV5-1, the J gene TRBJ1-1, with D unclear. This CDR3 is 13 amino acids long. V lost 3 bases and J lost 2, with 8 bases in between. The germline V gene has CDR1 SGHRS and CDR2 YFSETQ. CDR3 region: CASSYSGNTEAFF. The CDR3 bases are TGCGCCAGCAGCTACTCGGGTAACACTGAAGCTTTCTTT. The full variable domain, in which reference TRBV5-1 and TRBJ1-1 provide the parts outside the CDR3, is KAGVTQTPRYLIKTRGQQVTLSCSPISGHRSVSWYQQTPGQGLQFLFEYFSETQRNKGNFPGRFSGRQFSNSRSEMNVSTLELGDSALYLCASSYSGNTEAFFGQGTRLTVV.

This clone was detected only a few times. The J gene is TRBJ2-2, the V gene TRBV6-2 or TRBV6-3, with D perhaps matching TRBD1 (6 bases). Germline loops: CDR1 MNHEY, CDR2 SVGEGT. Between the trimmed V and J ends, which lost 5 bases and 2 bases, there was a span of 9 bases. This CDR3 is built from 14 residues. CDR3 DNA: TGTGCCAGCAGTCAGGGGAGAAACACCGGGGAGCTGTTTTTT. It is translated as CASSQGRNTGELFF.

The chain has TRBV2 and TRBJ2-5; 10 positions match TRBD2. From germline, CDR1 is SNHLY and CDR2 FYNNEI. V lost 4 bases to trimming and J lost 4 bases; unmatched junction nucleotides: 9. The CDR3 runs to 16 residues. This CDR3 is CASSGPSGGWGETQYF. In nucleotides, the CDR3 is TGTGCCAGCAGTGGCCCTAGCGGGGGTTGGGGAGAGACCCAGTACTTC.

The rearrangement uses TRBV5-8 and TRBJ2-3; 7 bases are a match to TRBD2. Germline V gene data show CDR1 as SGHTS and CDR2 as YDEGEE. CDR3 length: 16 residues. V was clipped by 0 bases and J by 2 bases; unmatched bases: 6. This CDR3 is CASSLAWGGDTDTQYF. The CDR3 DNA reads TGTGCCAGCAGCTTGGCCTGGGGGGGGGACACAGATACGCAGTATTTT. The whole variable domain, remainder taken from reference TRBV5-8 and TRBJ2-3, is EAGVTQSPTHLIKTRGQQATLRCSPISGHTSVYWYQQALGLGLQFLLWYDEGEERNRGNFPPRFSGRQFPNYSSELNVNALELEDSALYLCASSLAWGGDTDTQYFGPGTRLTVL.

The chain combines TRBV5-4 with TRBJ2-3; the match to TRBD2 covers 12 bases. Looked up from germline, CDR1 is SGHNT and CDR2 is YYREEE (reference sequence). This CDR3 has 15 residues. J was trimmed by 5 bases and V by 5 bases; bases with no gene match: 6. The CDR3 spells CASRSSGGAGDTQYF. The CDR3 DNA follows: TGTGCCAGCAGATCTAGCGGGGGGGCTGGAGATACGCAGTATTTT. The full variable domain, in which reference TRBV5-4 and TRBJ2-3 provide the parts outside the CDR3, is ETGVTQSPTHLIKTRGQQVTLRCSSQSGHNTVSWYQQALGQGPQFIFQYYREEENGRGNFPPRFSGLQFPNYSSELNVNALELDDSALYLCASRSSGGAGDTQYFGPGTRLTVL.

The V gene is TRBV25-1, the J gene TRBJ2-5, with D possibly being TRBD2 (6 bases). Germline V gives CDR1 MGHDK, CDR2 SYGVNS. The CDR3 contains 13 residues. V lost 3 bases and J 5 bases, leaving 10 bases between the germline ends. CDR3 DNA sequence: TGTGCCAGCAGTGAGGCAGGGAGGGAGACCCAGTACTTC. This translates into CASSEAGRETQYF.

The chain links TRBV7-8 to TRBJ2-7; TRBD1 matches at 8 bases. Per germline, CDR1 SGHVS and CDR2 FQNEAQ. The V gene end was trimmed by 5 bases and the J gene end by 4 bases; junction bases not matched to a gene: 22. The CDR3 totals 19 residues. This chain's CDR3 is CASSPRPGGAGARGYEQYF. The CDR3 DNA follows: TGTGCCAGCAGCCCTCGCCCAGGGGGCGCCGGGGCCAGGGGGTACGAGCAGTACTTC. Full variable domain (missing parts from reference TRBV7-8 and TRBJ2-7): GAGVSQSPRYKVAKRGQDVALRCDPISGHVSLFWYQQALGQGPEFLTYFQNEAQLDKSGLPSDRFFAERPEGSVSTLKIQRTQQEDSAVYLCASSPRPGGAGARGYEQYFGPGTRLTVT.

The chain combines TRBV3-1 (or the pseudogene TRBV3-2) with TRBJ2-1, with TRBD1 matching over 10 bases. Germline CDR1 is LGHDT and CDR2 is YNNKEL (reference sequence). The CDR3 is made up of 15 amino acids. The V segment lost 4 bases and the J segment 5 bases; nucleotides outside the gene matches: 5. The CDR3 spells CASSRSGTGDNEQFF. CDR3 DNA: TGTGCCAGCAGCCGCTCCGGGACAGGGGACAATGAGCAGTTCTTC.

This chain joins TRBV24-1 and TRBJ1-2; D not resolved. Germline lookup yields CDR1 KGHDR and CDR2 SFDVKD. V was pared by 4 bases and J by 7 bases, with 15 bases between. CDR3 length: 14 amino acids. In nucleotides, the CDR3 is TGTGCCACCAGTGACCACGGAAGAGGAGGTGGCTACACCTTC. Protein: CATSDHGRGGGYTF.

This rearrangement joins TRBV5-6 to TRBJ2-7; D may be TRBD1 (6 bases). This CDR3 is built from 14 residues. In germline, CDR1 is SGHDT, CDR2 YYEEEE. Trimming removed 4 bases at V and 11 bases at J, with 22 bases between. This CDR3 reads CASSEAGTSVKEYV. The CDR3 bases are TGTGCCAGCAGCGAAGCCGGGACATCCGTGAAGGAGTACGTC.

The chain has TRBV2 and TRBJ1-3; 7 bases match TRBD1. The trim removed 5 bases at V and 4 bases at J, leaving 11 bases unmatched. Germline CDR1 and CDR2: SNHLY and FYNNEI. The CDR3 is made up of 16 amino acids. CDR3 coding DNA: TGTGCCAGCAGTTTAGAGACAGGGACGAGGGGAAACACCATATATTTT. This codes for CASSLETGTRGNTIYF.

A word on this clone: Within the sample, other DNA sequences also encode this same CDR3. The chain joins TRBV6-5 to TRBJ1-6, with no clear D. The CDR3 has 13 amino acids. Germline-derived CDR1 and CDR2 are MNHEY and SVGAGI. Trimming took off 6 bases at V and 3 bases at J, with 6 bases between the two ends. The CDR3 sequence: CASSPVYNSPLHF. CDR3 in DNA: TGTGCCAGCAGCCCGGTCTATAATTCACCCCTCCACTTT.

This CDR3 reads CASSATSGGFTGELFF. The CDR3 nucleotides read TGTGCCAGCAGCGCAACTAGCGGGGGGTTTACCGGGGAGCTGTTTTTT. The V gene is TRBV9, the J gene TRBJ2-2; 12 bases fit TRBD2. The ends lost 3 bases at V and 5 bases at J; junction bases unmatched: 5. The germline gives CDR1 SGDLS, CDR2 YYNGEE. This CDR3 contains 16 residues.